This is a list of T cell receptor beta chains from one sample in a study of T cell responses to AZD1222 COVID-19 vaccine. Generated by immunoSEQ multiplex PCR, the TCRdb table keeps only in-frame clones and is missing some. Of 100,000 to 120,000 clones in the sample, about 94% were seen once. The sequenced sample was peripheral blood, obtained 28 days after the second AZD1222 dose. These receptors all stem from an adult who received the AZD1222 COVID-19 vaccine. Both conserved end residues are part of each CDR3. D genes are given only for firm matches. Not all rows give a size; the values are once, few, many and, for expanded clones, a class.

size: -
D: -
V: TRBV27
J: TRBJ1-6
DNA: TGTGCCAGCACCTCGGGGGGTATTGATTCACCCCTCCACTTT
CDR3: CASTSGGIDSPLHF

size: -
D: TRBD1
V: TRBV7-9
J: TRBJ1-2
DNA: TGTGCCAGCAGCGATACAGGGGGCTTAGATGGCTACACCTTC
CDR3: CASSDTGGLDGYTF

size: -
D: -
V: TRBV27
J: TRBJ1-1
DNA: TGTGCCAGCAGTTTAAAGGACATTAACACTGAAGCTTTCTTT
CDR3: CASSLKDINTEAFF

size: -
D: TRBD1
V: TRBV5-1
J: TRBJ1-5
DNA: TGCGCCAGCAGCACCAGGGGGGGCAATCAGCCCCAGCATTTT
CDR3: CASSTRGGNQPQHF

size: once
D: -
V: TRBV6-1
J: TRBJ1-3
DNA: TGTGCCAGCCTCCGAGGCGGGGGAAACACCATATATTTT
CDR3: CASLRGGGNTIYF

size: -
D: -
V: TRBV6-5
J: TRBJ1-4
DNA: TGTGCCAGCAGTTACCGTAAGAATGAAAAACTGTTTTTT
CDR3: CASSYRKNEKLFF

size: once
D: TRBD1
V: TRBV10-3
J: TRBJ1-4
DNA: TGTGCCATCAGTGTAGGACAGGGACTTAATGAAAAACTGTTTTTT
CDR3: CAISVGQGLNEKLFF

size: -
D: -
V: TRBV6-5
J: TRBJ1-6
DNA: TGTGCCAGCAGTTACGTCGTCAGATCAAATTCACCCCTCCACTTT
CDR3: CASSYVVRSNSPLHF

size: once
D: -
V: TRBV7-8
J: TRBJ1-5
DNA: TGTGCCAGCAGCTTAGAGGGCAGTAATCAGCCCCAGCATTTT
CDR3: CASSLEGSNQPQHF

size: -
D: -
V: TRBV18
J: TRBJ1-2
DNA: TGTGCCAGCTCACCGGTAAATAACTATGGCTACACCTTC
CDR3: CASSPVNNYGYTF

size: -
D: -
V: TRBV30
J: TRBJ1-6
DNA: TGTGCCTGGAGGGGGGTGGGGTCACCCCTCCACTTT
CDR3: CAWRGVGSPLHF

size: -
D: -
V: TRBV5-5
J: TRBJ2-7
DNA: TGTGCCAGCAGCTTGGACATCTACGAGCAGTACTTC
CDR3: CASSLDIYEQYF

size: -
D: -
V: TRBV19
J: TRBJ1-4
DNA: TGTGCCACCGCAGAGGGCGCTAATGAAAAACTGTTTTTT
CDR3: CATAEGANEKLFF

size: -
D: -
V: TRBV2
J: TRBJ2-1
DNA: TGTGCCAGCAGGAGGGTTGCCTACAATGAGCAGTTCTTC
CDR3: CASRRVAYNEQFF

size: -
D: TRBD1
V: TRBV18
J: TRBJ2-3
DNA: TGTGCCAGCTCAACCGACAGGGGGGCGACAGATACGCAGTATTTT
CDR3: CASSTDRGATDTQYF

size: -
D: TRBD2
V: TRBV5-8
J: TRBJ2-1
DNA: TGTGCCAGCAGCTTTTGGAGCGGGGGAGGGAATGAGCAGTTCTTC
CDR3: CASSFWSGGGNEQFF

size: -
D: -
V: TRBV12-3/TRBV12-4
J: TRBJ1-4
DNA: TGTGCCAGCAGCGACAGTAGGGGTGAAAAACTGTTTTTT
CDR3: CASSDSRGEKLFF

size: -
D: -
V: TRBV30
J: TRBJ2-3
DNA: TGTGCCTGGAGTGTACGGGGACCTCGCGCAGATACGCAGTATTTT
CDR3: CAWSVRGPRADTQYF

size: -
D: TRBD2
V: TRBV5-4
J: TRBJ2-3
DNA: TGTGCCAGCAGCAGCGGGGGGCGCTACACAGATACGCAGTATTTT
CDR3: CASSSGGRYTDTQYF

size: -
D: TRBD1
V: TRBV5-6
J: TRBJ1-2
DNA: TGTGCCAGCAGCTTAGGGGACAGGATTTCCTCCTATGGCTACACCTTC
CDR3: CASSLGDRISSYGYTF

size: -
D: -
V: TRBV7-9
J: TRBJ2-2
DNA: TGTGCCAGCAGCCACGATATGAACACCGGGGAGCTGTTTTTT
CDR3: CASSHDMNTGELFF

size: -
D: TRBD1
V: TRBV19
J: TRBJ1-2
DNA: TGTGCCAGTAGACTCGACAGGGGGCTTTATGGCTACACCTTC
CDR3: CASRLDRGLYGYTF

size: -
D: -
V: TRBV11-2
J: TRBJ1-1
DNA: TGTGCCAGCAGCTTATCGGGCAGTGGTGTCACTGAAGCTTTCTTT
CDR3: CASSLSGSGVTEAFF

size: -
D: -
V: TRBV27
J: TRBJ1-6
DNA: TGTGCCAGCAGTCCCTTGGCAGGGCATTCACCCCTCCACTTT
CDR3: CASSPLAGHSPLHF

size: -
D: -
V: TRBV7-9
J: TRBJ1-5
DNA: TGTGCCAGCAGCTTCGTTGCCGGAAACAGGGACAATCAGCCCCAGCATTTT
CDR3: CASSFVAGNRDNQPQHF

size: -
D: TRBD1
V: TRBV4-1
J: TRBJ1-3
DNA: TGCGCCAGCAGCCAAGGGACAGGGACTGGAAACACCATATATTTT
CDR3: CASSQGTGTGNTIYF

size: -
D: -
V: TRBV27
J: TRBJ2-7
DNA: TGTGCCAGCAGTTTATCGCCCAGGGACGAGCAGTACTTC
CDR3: CASSLSPRDEQYF

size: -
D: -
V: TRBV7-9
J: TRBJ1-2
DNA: TGTGCCAGCAGCTTAGACGGGGGCGTTCTGATGTTTGGCTACACCTTC
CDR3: CASSLDGGVLMFGYTF

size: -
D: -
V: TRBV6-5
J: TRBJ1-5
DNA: TGTGCCAGCAGGTTCAGCGGTAGCGGCAATCAGCCCCAGCATTTT
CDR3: CASRFSGSGNQPQHF

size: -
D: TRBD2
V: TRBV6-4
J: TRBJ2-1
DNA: TGTGCCAGCAGTGACTCGGGCGGGAGCTCCTACAATGAGCAGTTCTTC
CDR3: CASSDSGGSSYNEQFF

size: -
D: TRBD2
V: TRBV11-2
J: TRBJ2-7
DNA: TGTGCCAGCAGCATAGCCGGGACTAGTTTTGGCGAGCAGTACTTC
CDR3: CASSIAGTSFGEQYF

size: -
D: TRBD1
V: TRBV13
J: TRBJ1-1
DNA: TGTGCCAGCAGCGCCCGGGGACAGAGGAACACTGAAGCTTTCTTT
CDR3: CASSARGQRNTEAFF

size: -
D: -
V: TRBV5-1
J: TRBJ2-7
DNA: TGCGCCAGCAGCCTGACAGACGAGCAGTACTTC
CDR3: CASSLTDEQYF

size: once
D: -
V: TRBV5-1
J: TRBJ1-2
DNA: TGCGCCAGCAGCTTGTGGCCCAGGGAGGATACCTTCTATGGCTACACCTTC
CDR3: CASSLWPREDTFYGYTF

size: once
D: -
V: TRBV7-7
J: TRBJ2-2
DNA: TGTGCCAGCAGCGCACGGGGACTGAACACCGGGGAGCTGTTTTTT
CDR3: CASSARGLNTGELFF

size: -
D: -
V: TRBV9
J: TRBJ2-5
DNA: TGTGCCAGCAGTGCCTCAGGGGGGCCGGGAACCCAGTACTTC
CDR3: CASSASGGPGTQYF

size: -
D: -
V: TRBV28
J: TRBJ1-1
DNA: TGTGCCAGCAGTTTAAACAGGGCTACGAACACTGAAGCTTTCTTT
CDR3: CASSLNRATNTEAFF

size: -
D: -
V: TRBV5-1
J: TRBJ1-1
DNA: TGCGCCAGCAGCTTGTATGGGGGCGACCACACTGAAGCTTTCTTT
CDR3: CASSLYGGDHTEAFF

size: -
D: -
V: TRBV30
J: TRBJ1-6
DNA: TGTGCCTGGAGTTTAGGTCTTCCTTCACCCCTCCACTTT
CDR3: CAWSLGLPSPLHF

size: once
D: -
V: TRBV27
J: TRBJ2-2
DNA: TGTGCCAGCAGTTTATCAGGCAGAAACACCGGGGAGCTGTTTTTT
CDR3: CASSLSGRNTGELFF

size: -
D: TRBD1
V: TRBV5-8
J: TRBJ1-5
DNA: TGTGCCAGCAGATTGACAGGGGCCCCCCATCAGCCCCAGCATTTT
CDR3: CASRLTGAPHQPQHF

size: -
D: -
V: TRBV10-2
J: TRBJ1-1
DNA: TGCGCCAGCAGGCCTGCCCGGCTACGAGGGACTGAAGCTTTCTTT
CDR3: CASRPARLRGTEAFF

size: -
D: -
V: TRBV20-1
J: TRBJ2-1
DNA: TGCAGTGCTAGTGCGAGCGTCAATTACCCCTACAATGAGCAGTTCTTC
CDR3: CSASASVNYPYNEQFF

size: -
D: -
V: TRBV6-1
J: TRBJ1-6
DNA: TGTGCCAGCAGTGAATATGGCGGCTCCTATAATTCACCCCTCCACTTT
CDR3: CASSEYGGSYNSPLHF

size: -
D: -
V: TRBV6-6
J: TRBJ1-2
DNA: TGTGCCAGCAGTTACTCGAATTACGGGGACGGTGGCTACACCTTC
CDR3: CASSYSNYGDGGYTF

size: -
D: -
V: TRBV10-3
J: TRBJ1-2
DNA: TGTGCCATCAGTGAGTTGGCCGACTCAGCTAACTATGGCTACACCTTC
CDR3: CAISELADSANYGYTF

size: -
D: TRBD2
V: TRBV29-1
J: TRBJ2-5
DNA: TGCAGCGTAGAGGGACTAGCGGGTCAAGAGACCCAGTACTTC
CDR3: CSVEGLAGQETQYF

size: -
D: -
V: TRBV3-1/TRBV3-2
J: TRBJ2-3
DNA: TGTGCCAGCAGCGGGCCCCTAGACGCTTCTAGCACAGATACGCAGTATTTT
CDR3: CASSGPLDASSTDTQYF

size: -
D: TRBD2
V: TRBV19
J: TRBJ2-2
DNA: TGTGCCAGTAGTACCGGGACTAGCTCTGGCGGGGAGCTGTTTTTT
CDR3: CASSTGTSSGGELFF

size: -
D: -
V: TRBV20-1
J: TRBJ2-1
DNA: TGCAGTGCTAGTTACCCGACAGGAGGCGGGAGATTCTACAATGAGCAGTTCTTC
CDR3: CSASYPTGGGRFYNEQFF

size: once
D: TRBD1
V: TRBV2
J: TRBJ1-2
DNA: TGTGCCAGCAGCCCCGCCGGACAGGGGGATTACTATGGCTACACCTTC
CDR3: CASSPAGQGDYYGYTF